These 26 T cell receptor beta chains were sequenced from one sample in a study of T cells expressing NK-cell markers. TCRdb reworked the 5' RACE reads into one entry per CDR3 protein, no DNA. The sample shows around 550,000 distinct CDR3 sequences, and roughly 3.6% sits with its ten largest clones. Sequenced: blood T cells: a sorted CD56 or NKG2C T cell subset, CD4+ or CD8+ T cells, or bulk PBMC T cells (not recorded which). These receptors came from a man between 18 and 29 years old in good health.

This chain connects TRBV7-2 to TRBJ1-6. The CDR3 is made up of 14 amino acids. The germline V gene encodes CDR1 SGHTA and CDR2 FQGNSA. The CDR3 sequence: CASSLEAVNSPLHF.

The chain has TRBV25-1 and TRBJ2-5. The CDR3 is 12 amino acids. The germline V gene encodes CDR1 MGHDK and CDR2 SYGVNS. The CDR3 protein is CASCIVTGTQYF.

The J gene is TRBJ1-3, the V gene TRBV12-3 or TRBV12-4; TCRdb's D call, TRBD1, is unchecked because there is no DNA. This CDR3 is built from 17 residues. The CDR3 spells CASSPGDRGRSGNTIYF.

The J gene is TRBJ1-1, the V gene TRBV20-1; TCRdb proposes TRBD1, but this gene call is untestable without DNA. Per germline, CDR1 DFQATT and CDR2 SNEGSKA (reference sequence). The length of the CDR3 is 13 residues. The CDR3 sequence: CSARTVPMAEAFF.

The rearrangement joins TRBV15 to TRBJ1-4. Germline V gene lookup returns CDR1 LNHNV and CDR2 YYDKDF (reference sequence). This CDR3 is 16 amino acids long. The CDR3: CATSQRKGATNEKLFF.

CDR3 residues: CASSASRVGYTF. This chain joins TRBV12-3 or TRBV12-4 and TRBJ1-2; there is no DNA to check the TCRdb D call of TRBD1. The CDR3 totals 12 residues.

This CDR3 is CAIGPGGQETQYF. The chain links TRBV10-3 to TRBJ2-5; the TCRdb D gene call, TRBD1, has no DNA to confirm it. Germline values: CDR1 ENHRY, CDR2 SYGVKD. The length of the CDR3 is 13 residues.

The rearrangement links TRBV20-1 to TRBJ1-1. CDR1 and CDR2 (germline): DFQATT, SNEGSKA (reference sequence). The CDR3 contains 14 residues. The CDR3 reads CSARAWDKNTEAFF.

The rearrangement uses TRBV9 and TRBJ2-3; TCRdb lists TRBD2, though no DNA is available to test this call. Germline V gives CDR1 SGDLS, CDR2 YYNGEE. This CDR3 contains 17 residues. CDR3 loop: CASSVAGAGGPTDTQYF.

This rearrangement joins TRBV7-8 to TRBJ2-1; TCRdb names TRBD2, which stays unverified in the absence of DNA. This CDR3 has 16 residues. In germline, CDR1 is SGHVS, CDR2 FQNEAQ. CDR3 sequence: CASSTLAGGRGDEQFF.

CDR3 protein: CASSPRGAGNQPQHF. The rearrangement uses TRBV18 and TRBJ1-5. CDR1 and CDR2 from the germline V gene are KGHSH and LQKENI. The CDR3 runs 15 residues.

The V and J genes are TRBV4-1 and TRBJ2-3; TCRdb proposes TRBD1, but this gene call is untestable without DNA. From germline, CDR1 is MGHRA and CDR2 YSYEKL. CDR3 size: 17 residues. CDR3 sequence reads: CASSGPGTPTSPDTQYF.

This sequence joins TRBV7-8 and TRBJ2-1; the TCRdb call, TRBD2, lacks DNA for checking. The germline V gene has CDR1 SGHVS and CDR2 FQNEAQ. The CDR3 is made up of 13 amino acids. The CDR3 protein is CASSQFIGGEQFF.

The chain uses TRBV12-3 or TRBV12-4 and TRBJ2-5; TCRdb returns TRBD1, unconfirmable since there is no DNA. The CDR3 totals 13 residues. The CDR3 reads CASSFEGLKTQYF.

The chain joins TRBV29-1 to TRBJ2-1; TCRdb gives TRBD1 as the D gene, but with no DNA this cannot be confirmed. The CDR3 is made up of 16 amino acids. Germline V CDR1 and CDR2: SQVTM, ANQGSEA. The CDR3 here is CSVSSGDTGPYNEQFF.

The chain uses TRBV11-3 and TRBJ2-1; absent DNA, TCRdb's TRBD1 call cannot be checked. The CDR3 extends over 14 amino acids. Looked up from germline, CDR1 is SGHNT and CDR2 is YENEEA. The CDR3 reads CASSSGPGGAEQFF.

J is TRBJ2-1 and V is TRBV4-1; absent DNA, TCRdb's TRBD2 call cannot be checked. Germline CDR1 is MGHRA and CDR2 is YSYEKL. The CDR3 covers 12 residues. This chain's CDR3 is CASSHLGEKGFF.

The V call is TRBV30, the J call TRBJ2-7; TCRdb indicates TRBD2, and absent DNA this call remains unverified. The CDR3 covers 13 residues. Germline V CDR1 and CDR2: GTSNPN, SVGIG (reference sequence). The CDR3 protein is CAWSPGTNYEQYF.

The chain combines TRBV29-1 with TRBJ2-2; the D gene TCRdb calls, TRBD2, cannot be checked with no DNA. The CDR3 is made up of 14 amino acids. Germline V CDR1 and CDR2: SQVTM, ANQGSEA. This CDR3 is CSAPGRVAAGELFF.

The chain combines TRBV12-3 or TRBV12-4 with TRBJ2-5; TCRdb indicates TRBD1, and absent DNA this call remains unverified. This CDR3 region has 15 residues. CDR3 protein: CASSGGTGKELTQYF.

The rearrangement uses TRBV14 and TRBJ2-7. CDR1 and CDR2 from the germline V gene are SGHDN and FVKESK. The length of the CDR3 is 14 residues. CDR3 amino acids: CASSQWGDSYEQYF. Together with reference TRBV14 and TRBJ2-7, the CDR3 gives the full variable domain: EAGVTQFPSHSVIEKGQTVTLRCDPISGHDNLYWYRRVMGKEIKFLLHFVKESKQDESGMPNNRFLAERTGGTYSTLKVQPAELEDSGVYFCASSQWGDSYEQYFGPGTRLTVT.

The V call is TRBV3-1, the J call TRBJ2-5. Germline CDR1 LGHDT, CDR2 YNNKEL (reference sequence). The CDR3 spans 16 residues. The CDR3 sequence: CASSHMEGRPQETQYF.

This chain uses TRBV11-3 with TRBJ2-3. Germline CDR1 reads SGHNT; CDR2 reads YENEEA. This CDR3 comprises 14 residues. This CDR3 reads CASSLGGWTDTQYF.

V usage is TRBV12-3 or TRBV12-4 and J usage is TRBJ2-3; TCRdb picks TRBD1, but there is no DNA to check that call. This CDR3 region has 13 residues. This CDR3 reads CASGTGSTDTQYF.

This rearrangement joins TRBV11-2 to TRBJ2-7; TCRdb designates TRBD1, a call that cannot be tested without DNA. The CDR3 consists of 15 residues. The germline CDR1 and CDR2 sequences are SGHAT and FQNNGV. The CDR3 protein is CASSPRQGLTYEQYF.

This chain connects TRBV6-2 or TRBV6-3 to TRBJ2-4; the TCRdb call, TRBD2, lacks DNA for checking. The CDR3 has 18 amino acids. CDR1 is MNHEY and CDR2 is SVGEGT in the germline V gene. Here the CDR3 reads CASSYSIREGLSENIQYF.